This TCR beta chain was observed in a study of T cell repertoires in cytomegalovirus infection. Study context: It can be stated that public TCR beta signatures indicated CMV infection as well as a matching HLA type. Broader study findings: People with CMV and the relevant HLA were identified by cumulative public TCR beta family frequency.

In the case of this clonotype: What it binds is unknown.

Trimming left V 4 bases short and J 6 bases short, with 6 bases between. CDR3 length: 12 residues. Germline V lookup: CDR1 MNHEY, CDR2 SVGEGT. From the reads, TCRdb called clonotypes with MiXCR, one entry per CDR3 protein. The repertoire holds 700,000 to 850,000 distinct CDR3 sequences, with approximately 29% as singletons. The clonotype originates from a human donor in good health (CMV status not recorded). Some clones in this sample may be carry-over from other donors' samples. V gene TRBV6-2 or TRBV6-3 combines with J gene TRBJ2-2; no firm D call. Sequencing was performed on cultured CD8+ T cells from PBMCs, taken from culture after CMV antigen stimulation. The CDR3 DNA follows: TGTGCCAGCAGTTCCTGGGCCGGGGAGCTGTTTTTT. This translates into CASSSWAGELFF.